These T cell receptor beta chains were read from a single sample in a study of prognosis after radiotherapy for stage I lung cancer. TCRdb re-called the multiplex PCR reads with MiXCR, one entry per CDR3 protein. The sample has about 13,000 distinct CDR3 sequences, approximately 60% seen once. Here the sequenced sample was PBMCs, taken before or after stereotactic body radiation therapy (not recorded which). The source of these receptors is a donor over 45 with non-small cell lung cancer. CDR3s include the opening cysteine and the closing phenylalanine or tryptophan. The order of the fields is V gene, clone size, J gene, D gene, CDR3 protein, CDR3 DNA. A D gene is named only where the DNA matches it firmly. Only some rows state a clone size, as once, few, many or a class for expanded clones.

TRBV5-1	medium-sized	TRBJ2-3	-	CASSLGGDTDTQYF	TGCGCCAGCAGCTTGGGGGGGGACACAGATACGCAGTATTTT
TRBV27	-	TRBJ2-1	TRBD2	CASSLGIAGGNEQFF	TGTGCCAGCAGTTTAGGGATAGCGGGAGGGAATGAGCAGTTCTTC
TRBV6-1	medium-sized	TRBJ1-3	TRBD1	CASNDRGAGNTIYF	TGTGCCAGCAACGACAGGGGGGCTGGAAACACCATATATTTT
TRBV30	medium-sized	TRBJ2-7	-	CAWSVNTGTDTWEQYF	TGTGCCTGGAGTGTGAATACCGGGACCGACACTTGGGAGCAGTACTTC
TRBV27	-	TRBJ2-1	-	CASSPLGGGRNEKFF	TGTGCCAGCAGTCCTCTTGGGGGAGGCCGCAATGAGAAGTTCTTC
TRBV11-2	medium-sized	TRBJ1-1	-	CASSKSTSPNTEAFF	TGTGCCAGCAGCAAGTCTACGTCGCCGAACACTGAAGCTTTCTTT
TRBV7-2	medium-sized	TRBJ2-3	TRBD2	CASSLRPAGNTDTQYF	TGTGCCAGCAGCTTAAGGCCAGCGGGGAACACAGATACGCAGTATTTT
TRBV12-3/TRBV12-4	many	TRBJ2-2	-	CASSPPPPGELFF	TGTGCCAGCAGTCCCCCCCCCCCCGGGGAGCTGTTTTTT
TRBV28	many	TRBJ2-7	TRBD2	CASSLDWTSGTYEQYF	TGTGCCAGCAGTTTAGATTGGACTAGCGGTACCTACGAGCAGTACTTC
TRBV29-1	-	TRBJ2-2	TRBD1	CSAGYRGNTGELFF	TGCAGTGCCGGATACAGGGGAAACACCGGGGAGCTGTTTTTT
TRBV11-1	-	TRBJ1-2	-	CASSLGGSGPGYGYTF	TGCGCCAGCAGCTTAGGCGGATCGGGCCCTGGCTATGGCTACACCTTC
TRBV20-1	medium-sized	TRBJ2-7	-	CSARDLEKELYEQYF	TGCAGTGCTAGAGATCTTGAGAAGGAACTCTACGAGCAGTACTTC
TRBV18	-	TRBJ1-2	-	CASSPSGYLNYGYTF	TGTGCCAGCTCACCATCGGGGTATCTAAACTATGGCTACACCTTC
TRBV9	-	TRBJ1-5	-	CASSIEDGNQPQHF	TGTGCCAGCAGCATAGAGGACGGTAATCAGCCCCAGCATTTT
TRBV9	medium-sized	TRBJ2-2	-	CASSSVGNGELFF	TGTGCCAGCAGCTCCGTCGGTAACGGGGAGCTGTTTTTT
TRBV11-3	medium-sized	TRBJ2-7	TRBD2	CASSLKGRVGYEQYF	TGTGCCAGCAGCTTAAAGGGGAGGGTCGGCTACGAGCAGTACTTC
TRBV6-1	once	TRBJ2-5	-	CASSRQHQETQYF	TGTGCCAGCAGCAGACAGCACCAAGAGACCCAGTACTTC
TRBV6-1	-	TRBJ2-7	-	CASSESPDSNYEQYF	TGTGCCAGCAGTGAAAGCCCGGACTCCAACTACGAGCAGTACTTC
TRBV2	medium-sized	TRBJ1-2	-	CASSPQDSYGYTF	TGTGCCAGCAGCCCCCAGGACAGCTATGGCTACACCTTC
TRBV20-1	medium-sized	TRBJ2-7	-	CSARDRIDRYEQYF	TGCAGTGCTAGAGATCGGATAGATCGCTACGAGCAGTACTTC
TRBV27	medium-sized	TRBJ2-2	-	CASSPVGGTGELFF	TGTGCCAGCAGCCCCGTTGGGGGCACCGGGGAGCTGTTTTTT
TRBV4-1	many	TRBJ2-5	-	CASSPEIPGETQYF	TGCGCCAGCAGCCCGGAGATACCCGGGGAGACCCAGTACTTC
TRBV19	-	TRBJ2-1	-	CASSNPVLGLGTYNEQFF	TGTGCCAGTAGCAACCCTGTCCTAGGTTTAGGGACCTACAATGAGCAGTTCTTC
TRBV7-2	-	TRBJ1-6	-	CASSKGRQGNSPLHF	TGTGCCAGCAGCAAAGGGAGGCAGGGGAATTCACCCCTCCACTTT
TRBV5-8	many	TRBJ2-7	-	CASSLDLGTKYF	TGTGCCAGCAGCTTGGATTTAGGGACAAAGTACTTC
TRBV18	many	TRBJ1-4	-	CASSPDLGDEKLFF	TGTGCCAGCTCACCCGATCTGGGAGATGAAAAACTGTTTTTT
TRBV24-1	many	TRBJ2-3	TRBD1	CATSDKGDSVLTDTQYF	TGTGCCACCAGTGACAAGGGGGACAGCGTACTCACAGATACGCAGTATTTT
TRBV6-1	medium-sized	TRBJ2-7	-	CASSVGISYEQYF	TGTGCCAGCAGTGTAGGGATCTCCTACGAGCAGTACTTC